The 22 T cell receptor beta chains reported below all come from one sample, sequenced in a study of T cells in Graves' hyperthyroidism and ophthalmopathy. RNA transcripts yielded amplified TCR beta CDR3 regions. The TCR CDR3 was amplified in a first-round RT-PCR using the HTBI primer set. MiXCR was run by TCRdb on the multiplex PCR reads, yielding one entry per CDR3 protein. The repertoire consists of about 540,000 distinct CDR3 sequences, with around 46% occurring once and the leading ten covering 8.2%. The sequenced material came from peripheral blood or thyroid tissue (not recorded which). The receptors here all came from a woman between 18 and 29 years old with Graves' hyperthyroidism.

The rearrangement uses TRBV11-2 and TRBJ2-3; 13 nucleotides line up with TRBD2. Germline V gene sequence: CDR1 SGHAT, CDR2 FQNNGV. V trimming: 5 bases; J trimming: 1 base; junction bases outside the gene matches: 6. The CDR3 runs 17 residues. The CDR3 region is CASSVTSGGLGTDTQYF. In DNA form, the CDR3 reads TGTGCCAGCAGCGTGACTAGCGGGGGGCTCGGCACAGATACGCAGTATTTT.

At least ten counts were recorded for this clonotype. CDR3 bases: TGTGCCATCAGTGAGGGGTCGGGTCAGTGGGACGAGCAGTACTTC. Amino acid sequence: CAISEGSGQWDEQYF. The gene calls are TRBV10-3 and TRBJ2-7; D gene uncertain. From germline, CDR1 is ENHRY and CDR2 SYGVKD. V was cut by 2 bases and J by 5 bases, with 16 bases left in between. This CDR3 is built from 15 residues.

V usage is TRBV6-1 and J usage is TRBJ1-2; D is uncertain. V was shortened by 6 bases and J by 6 bases, with 14 bases between the two germline ends. The CDR3 is made up of 13 amino acids. Germline CDR1 MNHNS, CDR2 SASEGT. The CDR3 reads CASRTLLRHGYTF. In DNA, the CDR3 is TGTGCCAGCAGGACCTTGTTACGTCATGGCTACACCTTC.

The rearrangement joins TRBV2 to TRBJ2-7; 15 bases fit TRBD2. Germline-derived CDR1 and CDR2 are SNHLY and FYNNEI. The V and J ends lost 5 bases and 12 bases, in that order; junction bases with no gene match: 17. This CDR3 is built from 17 residues. CDR3 nucleotides: TGTGCCAGCAGTTACACCTTTACAGGACTAGCGGGAGGGCCGTCGTACTTC. Protein: CASSYTFTGLAGGPSYF.

The CDR3 protein is CASSLSGLSGYTF. The DNA of the CDR3 is TGTGCCAGCAGCCTTTCAGGGTTAAGTGGCTACACCTTC. The chain recombines TRBV14 with TRBJ1-2, with D possibly matching TRBD1 (5 bases). The germline V and J ends were trimmed by 4 bases and 7 bases, with 13 bases remaining between them. The CDR3 extends over 13 amino acids. The germline gives CDR1 SGHDN, CDR2 FVKESK.

In its sample, this clonotype was seen a few times. This rearrangement joins TRBV7-9 to TRBJ2-7; 12 bases map to TRBD2. Germline lookup yields CDR1 SEHNR and CDR2 FQNEAQ (reference sequence). The CDR3 has 15 residues. V was clipped by 5 bases and J by 7 bases; unmatched bases: 9. The CDR3 DNA follows: TGTGCCAGCAGCATACTAGCGGGAGGCCGGGGGGAGCAGTACTTC. Protein sequence: CASSILAGGRGEQYF.

The rearrangement joins TRBV6-2 or TRBV6-3 to TRBJ1-5, with 9 bases fitting TRBD1. The length of the CDR3 is 14 residues. Germline trimming cut 5 bases from V and 4 bases from J; bases unmatched to any gene: 3. Germline CDR1 reads MNHEY; CDR2 reads SVGEGT. The CDR3 is CASSGTGKNQPQHF. The CDR3 nucleotides read TGTGCCAGCAGTGGGACAGGGAAGAATCAGCCCCAGCATTTT.

This clonotype was recorded a few times. The chain employs TRBV7-2 and TRBJ1-4; perhaps TRBD1 as D (5 bases). The V end lost 1 base, the J end lost 6 bases, and 12 bases lay between the germline ends. There are 15 residues in the CDR3. Per the germline V gene, CDR1 is SGHTA and CDR2 is FQGNSA. This chain's CDR3 is CASSLEGNWDEKLFF. The CDR3 coding sequence is TGTGCCAGCAGCTTAGAGGGGAACTGGGATGAAAAACTGTTTTTT.

This clonotype was recorded many times. The chain combines TRBV6-6 with TRBJ1-5; D unresolved. With 6 bases removed from V and 3 bases from J, the gap between germline ends came to 6 bases. CDR1 MNHNY and CDR2 SVGAGI come from the germline V gene (reference sequence). The CDR3 extends over 12 amino acids. CDR3 protein: CASRVINQPQHF. The CDR3 nucleotides are TGTGCCAGCAGGGTCATCAATCAGCCCCAGCATTTT.

This sequence joins TRBV15 and TRBJ1-2; no firm D call. Germline V gives CDR1 LNHNV, CDR2 YYDKDF (reference sequence). Trimming pared 3 bases from V and 7 bases from J, leaving 12 bases between. The CDR3 runs to 13 residues. The CDR3 DNA is TGTGCCACCAGCAGTGAGATATTGGGTGGCTACACCTTC. Its protein is CATSSEILGGYTF.

The rearrangement joins TRBV7-3 to TRBJ2-5; 9 positions match TRBD1. V dropped 5 bases and J dropped 4; count of bases not matched to a gene: 11. Germline values: CDR1 SGHTA, CDR2 FQGTGA. The CDR3 totals 16 residues. CDR3 region: CASSVVHRGRRETQYF. As DNA, the CDR3 is TGTGCCAGCAGCGTTGTTCACAGGGGGCGGCGAGAGACCCAGTACTTC.

On this clonotype: A much larger clonotype is one base distant, so this may be a read error. The V and J genes are TRBV9 and TRBJ1-2; 7 nucleotides agree with TRBD1. CDR3 length equals 14 residues. V dropped 0 bases and J dropped 5; count of bases not matched to a gene: 4. Germline CDR1 and CDR2: SGDLS and YYNGEE. In DNA form, the CDR3 reads TGTGCCAGCAGCGTAGCGGGGACAGAGTATGGCTACACCTTC. It codes for CASSVAGTEYGYTF.

V usage is TRBV2 and J usage is TRBJ1-6, with 7 nucleotides matching TRBD1. Germline CDR1 and CDR2: SNHLY and FYNNEI. The CDR3 sequence is 15 residues long. Trimming cost V 5 bases and J 6 bases; bases outside gene matches: 7. CDR3 in amino acids: CASSQRTGSNSPLHF. The CDR3 coding sequence is TGTGCCAGCAGTCAGCGGACAGGCAGTAATTCACCCCTCCACTTT.

This clonotype has only one observation. CDR3 protein: CATGGTVVDEQYF. CDR3 in DNA: TGTGCCACCGGTGGGACAGTTGTCGATGAGCAGTACTTC. This chain connects TRBV24-1 to TRBJ2-7; the match to TRBD1 covers 7 bases. Germline trimming cut 9 bases from V and 7 bases from J; bases unmatched to any gene: 11. The CDR3 totals 13 residues. Germline assignment: CDR1 KGHDR and CDR2 SFDVKD.

Ten or more counts support this clonotype. This chain connects TRBV29-1 to TRBJ2-5, with a possible D match to TRBD1 (5 bases). The V and J ends lost 0 bases and 5 bases respectively, with 10 bases between them. The germline CDR1 and CDR2 sequences are SQVTM and ANQGSEA. The CDR3 consists of 13 residues. The CDR3 DNA reads as TGCAGCGTTGAAGATAGGGGTGTGGAGACCCAGTACTTC. Its translation: CSVEDRGVETQYF. The full variable domain, its missing parts supplied by reference TRBV29-1 and TRBJ2-5, is SAVISQKPSRDICQRGTSLTIQCQVDSQVTMMFWYRQQPGQSLTLIATANQGSEATYESGFVIDKFPISRPNLTFSTLTVSNMSPEDSSIYLCSVEDRGVETQYFGPGTRLLVL.

A remark on this clonotype: One base away lies a much larger clone, so this may be a sequencing read error. The chain employs TRBV9 and TRBJ1-4; no firm D call. This CDR3 is 15 amino acids long. The germline gives CDR1 SGDLS, CDR2 YYNGEE. The ends were cut back, 4 bases at V and 5 bases at J, with 15 bases in the middle. CDR3 sequence reads: CASSLGRLVNEKLFF. The CDR3 coding sequence is TGTGCCAGCAGCTTAGGCAGGCTCGTGAATGAAAAACTGTTTTTT. Drawing the rest from reference TRBV9 and TRBJ1-4, the complete variable domain is DSGVTQTPKHLITATGQRVTLRCSPRSGDLSVYWYQQSLDQGLQFLIQYYNGEERAKGNILERFSAQQFPDLHSELNLSSLELGDSALYFCASSLGRLVNEKLFFGSGTQLSVL.

This clonotype occurred once. A read error may explain this, as a much larger clone is one base away. The chain has TRBV9 and TRBJ2-5, with 7 bases identical to TRBD1. Germline assignment: CDR1 SGDLS and CDR2 YYNGEE. Trimming cost V 9 bases and J 5 bases; bases outside gene matches: 13. This CDR3 has 14 amino acids. In DNA, the CDR3 is TGTGCCACCAGGCCAACAGGGGACGGGGAGACCCAGTACTTC. This codes for CATRPTGDGETQYF.

The V call is TRBV29-1, the J call TRBJ1-2; D is undetermined. The germline V and J ends were trimmed by 3 bases and 5 bases, with 13 bases remaining between them. This CDR3 comprises 13 residues. Germline V gene lookup returns CDR1 SQVTM and CDR2 ANQGSEA. In DNA, the CDR3 is TGCAGCGTTGACCCGGACGGAGAATATGGCTACACCTTC. It encodes CSVDPDGEYGYTF.

This chain joins TRBV9 and TRBJ2-2; 8 nucleotides align to TRBD2. CDR1 is SGDLS and CDR2 is YYNGEE in the germline V gene. The CDR3 extends over 16 amino acids. The V gene end was trimmed by 7 bases and the J gene end by 0 bases; junction bases not matched to a gene: 8. The CDR3 spells CASSPGLAPNTGELFF. CDR3 DNA sequence: TGTGCCAGCTCCCCTGGACTAGCACCGAACACCGGGGAGCTGTTTTTT. Together with reference TRBV9 and TRBJ2-2, the CDR3 gives the full variable domain: DSGVTQTPKHLITATGQRVTLRCSPRSGDLSVYWYQQSLDQGLQFLIQYYNGEERAKGNILERFSAQQFPDLHSELNLSSLELGDSALYFCASSPGLAPNTGELFFGEGSRLTVL.

The V gene is TRBV12-3 or TRBV12-4, the J gene TRBJ2-7; the D gene could be TRBD1 or TRBD2 (6 bases each). Trimming cost V 7 bases and J 0 bases, with 16 bases left between them. This CDR3 has 15 amino acids. CDR3: CASTRGTSSSYEQYF. The DNA for the CDR3 is TGTGCCAGCACGAGGGGGACTTCTAGCTCCTACGAGCAGTACTTC.

V usage is TRBV7-2 and J usage is TRBJ1-6; 10 bases line up with TRBD1. V shed 5 bases and J 9 bases; nucleotides not matched to a gene: 7. CDR1 is SGHTA, CDR2 FQGNSA, per germline. CDR3 size: 15 residues. The CDR3 region has the DNA TGTGCCAGCAGCAAGGGACAGGGGAGACTTTCACCCCTCCACTTT. Translated, it gives CASSKGQGRLSPLHF.

The V and J genes are TRBV28 and TRBJ1-6; no definite D call. The germline gives CDR1 MDHEN, CDR2 SYDVKM. Trimming removed 8 bases from V and 5 bases from J, with 13 bases in between. The CDR3 loop spans 14 amino acids. Here the CDR3 DNA reads TGTGCCAGCGCCGTTGCAGCCCATAATTCACCCCTCCACTTT. It translates to CASAVAAHNSPLHF.